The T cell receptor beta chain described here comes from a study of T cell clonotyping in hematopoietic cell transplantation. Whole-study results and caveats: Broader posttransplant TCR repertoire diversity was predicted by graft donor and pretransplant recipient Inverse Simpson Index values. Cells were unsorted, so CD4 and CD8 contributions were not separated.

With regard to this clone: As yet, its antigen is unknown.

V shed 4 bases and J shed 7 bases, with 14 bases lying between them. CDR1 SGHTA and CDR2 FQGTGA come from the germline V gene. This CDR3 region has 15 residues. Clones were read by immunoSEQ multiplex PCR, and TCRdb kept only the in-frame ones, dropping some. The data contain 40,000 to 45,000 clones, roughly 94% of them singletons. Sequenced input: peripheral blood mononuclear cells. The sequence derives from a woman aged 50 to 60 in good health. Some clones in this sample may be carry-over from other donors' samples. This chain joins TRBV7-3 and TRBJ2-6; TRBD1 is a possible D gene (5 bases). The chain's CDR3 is CASSSSDSPANVLTF. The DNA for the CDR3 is TGTGCCAGCAGCTCATCCGACAGTCCCGCCAACGTCCTGACTTTC.